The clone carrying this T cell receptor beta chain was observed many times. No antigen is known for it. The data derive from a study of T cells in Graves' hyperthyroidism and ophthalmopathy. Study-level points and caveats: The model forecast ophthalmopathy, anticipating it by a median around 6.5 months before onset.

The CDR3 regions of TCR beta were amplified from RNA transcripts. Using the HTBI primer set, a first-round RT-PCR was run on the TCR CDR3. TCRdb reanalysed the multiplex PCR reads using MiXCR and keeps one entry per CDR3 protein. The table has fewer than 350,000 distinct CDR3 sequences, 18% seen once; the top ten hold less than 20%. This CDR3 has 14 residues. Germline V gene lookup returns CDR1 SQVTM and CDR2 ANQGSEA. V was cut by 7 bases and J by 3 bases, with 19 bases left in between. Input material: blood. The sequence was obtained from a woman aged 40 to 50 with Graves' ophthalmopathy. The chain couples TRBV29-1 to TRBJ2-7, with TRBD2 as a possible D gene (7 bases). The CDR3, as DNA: TGCAGCGCCCAGCGCGGGGGCGAAGGCTACGAGCAGTACTTC. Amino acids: CSAQRGGEGYEQYF.